This T cell receptor (beta chain) was recorded in a study of cytomegalovirus exposure and HLA in healthy donors. For this clone: What it binds is not known.

The ends lost 5 bases at V and 3 bases at J; junction bases unmatched: 12. The CDR3 is made up of 19 amino acids. The germline CDR1 and CDR2 sequences are SNHLY and FYNNEI. Findings and caveats of the study: In a later analysis, HLA-C alleles had the fewest associated TCRs, DRB1 alleles the most.

Primers for the PCR totalled 60 Vbeta and 13 Jbeta. The table came from immunoSEQ multiplex PCR; TCRdb's copy has only in-frame clones and leaves some out. The sample includes under 150,000 clones, about 79% of them seen just once. This sequence originates from a woman aged 25 to 45 in good health and CMV-seronegative. The chain joins TRBV2 to TRBJ2-6, with TRBD2 identical over 11 bases. Sample: PBMCs. The CDR3 region is CASSRLLLAGEGGANVLTF. In DNA, the CDR3 is TGTGCCAGCAGTCGTCTCTTACTAGCGGGGGAGGGTGGGGCCAACGTCCTGACTTTC. Variable domain in full (rest from reference TRBV2 and TRBJ2-6): EPEVTQTPSHQVTQMGQEVILRCVPISNHLYFYWYRQILGQKVEFLVSFYNNEISEKSEIFDDQFSVERPDGSNFTLKIRSTKLEDSAMYFCASSRLLLAGEGGANVLTFGAGSRLTVL.